The rows below give T cell receptor beta chains drawn from one sample of a study of technical replicates of blood from a few donors. Only in-frame clones appear in the TCRdb table, and some are missing; sequencing was by immunoSEQ multiplex PCR. The table has tens of thousands of clones, just over 90% seen once. The sequenced material came from T cells isolated from PBMCs. Receptors were obtained from a human donor in good health. CDR3s leave out the opening cysteine and the closing phenylalanine or tryptophan. Fields, in order: V gene, J gene, CDR3 protein.

V: TRBV19; J: TRBJ1-5; CDR3: ASTPGANQPQH
V: TRBV6-1; J: TRBJ2-1; CDR3: ASDRGPTYNEQF
V: TRBV9; J: TRBJ2-7; CDR3: ASSVVDEQY
V: TRBV5-1; J: TRBJ1-5; CDR3: ASSPDWNQPQH
V: TRBV5-1; J: TRBJ2-5; CDR3: ASSLEGLAGEETQY
V: TRBV28; J: TRBJ1-2; CDR3: ASRLTGYRDGYT
V: TRBV11-1; J: TRBJ1-2; CDR3: ASSLEHGYT
V: TRBV27; J: TRBJ2-1; CDR3: ASSWEQGYNEQF
V: TRBV28; J: TRBJ1-1; CDR3: ASSPVRTGGEAF
V: TRBV5-6; J: TRBJ2-3; CDR3: ASSQGLAVIDTQY
V: TRBV4-1; J: TRBJ2-5; CDR3: ASSQGLAGSETQY
V: TRBV6-6; J: TRBJ2-3; CDR3: ASINSGVEDTQY
V: TRBV11-3; J: TRBJ2-7; CDR3: ASSLTSGGIYEQY
V: TRBV7-9; J: TRBJ1-3; CDR3: ASSTSATPGDTIY
V: TRBV5-1; J: TRBJ2-5; CDR3: ASSLVQGLGEETQY
V: TRBV4-1; J: TRBJ2-7; CDR3: ASSPRGAQGSYEQY